This T cell receptor (beta chain) was sequenced during a study of blood T cell repertoires in COVID-19. As originally analysed: For nucleated cells, counts were estimated from reference gene primer amplification. Assay used: immunoSEQ multiplex PCR; TCRdb lists only in-frame clones, some missing. The V and J calls and clone size are taken from that table; D and trimming were inferred from the DNA. The sample records about 71,000 clones, 75% to 90% being singletons. Unmatched junction bases numbered 6, after V lost 0 bases and J lost 3 bases. The CDR3 runs to 16 residues. Germline-derived CDR1 and CDR2 are MNHNY and SVGAGI (reference sequence).

This TCR was recovered from a human donor in a cohort sampled during active COVID-19. Sequencing was performed on peripheral blood. The V call is TRBV6-6, the J call TRBJ2-3, with TRBD2 matching 7 bases. CDR3: CASSYSWTSRTDTQYF. The CDR3 DNA reads as TGTGCCAGCAGTTACTCATGGACTAGTAGGACAGATACGCAGTATTTT.